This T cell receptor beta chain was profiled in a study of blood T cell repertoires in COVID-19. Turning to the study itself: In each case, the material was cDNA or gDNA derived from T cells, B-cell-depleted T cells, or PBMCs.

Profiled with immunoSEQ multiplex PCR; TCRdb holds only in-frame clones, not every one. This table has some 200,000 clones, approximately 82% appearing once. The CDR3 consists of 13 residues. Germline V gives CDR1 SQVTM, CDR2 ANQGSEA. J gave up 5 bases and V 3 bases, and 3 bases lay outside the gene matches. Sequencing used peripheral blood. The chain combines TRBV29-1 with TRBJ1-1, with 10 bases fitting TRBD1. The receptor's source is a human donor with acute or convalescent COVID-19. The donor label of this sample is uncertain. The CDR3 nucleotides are TGCAGCGTTGACGACAGGGGGCCTACTGAAGCTTTCTTT. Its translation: CSVDDRGPTEAFF.